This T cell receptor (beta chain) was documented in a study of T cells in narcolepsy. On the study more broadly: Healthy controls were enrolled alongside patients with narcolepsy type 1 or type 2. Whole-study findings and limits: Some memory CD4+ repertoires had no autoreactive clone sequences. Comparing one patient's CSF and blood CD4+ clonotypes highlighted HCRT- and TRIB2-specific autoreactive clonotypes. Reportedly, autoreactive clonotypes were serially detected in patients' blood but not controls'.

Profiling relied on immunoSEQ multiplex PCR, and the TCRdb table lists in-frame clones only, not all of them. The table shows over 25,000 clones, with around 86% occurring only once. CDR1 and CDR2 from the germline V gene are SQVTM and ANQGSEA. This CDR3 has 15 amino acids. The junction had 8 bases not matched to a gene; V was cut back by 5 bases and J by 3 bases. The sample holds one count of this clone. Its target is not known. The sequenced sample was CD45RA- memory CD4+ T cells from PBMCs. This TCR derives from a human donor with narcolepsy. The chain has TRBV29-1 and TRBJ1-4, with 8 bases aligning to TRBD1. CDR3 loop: CSVLRTGSANEKLFF. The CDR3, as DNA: TGCAGCGTTTTAAGGACAGGGTCCGCTAATGAAAAACTGTTTTTT.